The clone carrying this T cell receptor beta chain was observed a handful of times. Its antigen is unidentified. The data belong to a study of T cells after yellow fever vaccination. Study-wide results and limits: Compared with primary, the secondary response was weaker and peaked at day 5, not 15. Once the booster was given, most primary-vaccination clones reappeared, at approximately 97% for CD4 and roughly 85% for CD8.

With 4 bases removed from V and 4 bases from J, the gap between germline ends came to 22 bases. Germline loops: CDR1 LNHDA, CDR2 SQIVND (reference sequence). This CDR3 is 17 amino acids long. In TCRdb, the 5' RACE reads were re-called with MiXCR into one record per CDR3 protein. The sample lists over 300,000 distinct CDR3 sequences, around 3.6% seen once, with 23% in the top ten. Specimen: PBMCs, collected on the day of the yellow fever booster vaccination. The chain employs TRBV19 and TRBJ1-2; maybe TRBD1 (5 bases). This clonotype originated in a man aged 18 to 29 who received the YFV17D yellow fever vaccine. The CDR3 loop reads CASSSSTVGLLGYGYTF. The CDR3 nucleotides are TGTGCCAGTAGTAGTTCGACGGTGGGGCTTCTCGGCTATGGCTACACCTTC.